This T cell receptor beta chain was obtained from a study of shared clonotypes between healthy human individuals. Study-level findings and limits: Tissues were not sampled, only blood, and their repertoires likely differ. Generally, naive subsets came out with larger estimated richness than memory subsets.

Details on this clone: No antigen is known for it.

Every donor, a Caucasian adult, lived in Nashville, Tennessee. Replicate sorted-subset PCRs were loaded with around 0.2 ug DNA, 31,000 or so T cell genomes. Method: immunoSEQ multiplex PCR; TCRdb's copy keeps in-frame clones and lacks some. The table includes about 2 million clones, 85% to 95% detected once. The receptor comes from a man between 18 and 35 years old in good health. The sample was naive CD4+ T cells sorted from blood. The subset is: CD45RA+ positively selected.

This CDR3 reads CASSLDTAGQPQHF. Written as DNA, the CDR3 is TGTGCCAGCAGCTTGGACACGGCAGGGCAGCCCCAGCATTTT. This sequence joins TRBV5-4 and TRBJ1-5; the D gene is possibly TRBD1 (5 bases). Germline lookup yields CDR1 SGHNT and CDR2 YYREEE (reference sequence). V was trimmed by 0 bases and J by 7 bases, leaving 11 bases between them. This CDR3 comprises 14 residues.